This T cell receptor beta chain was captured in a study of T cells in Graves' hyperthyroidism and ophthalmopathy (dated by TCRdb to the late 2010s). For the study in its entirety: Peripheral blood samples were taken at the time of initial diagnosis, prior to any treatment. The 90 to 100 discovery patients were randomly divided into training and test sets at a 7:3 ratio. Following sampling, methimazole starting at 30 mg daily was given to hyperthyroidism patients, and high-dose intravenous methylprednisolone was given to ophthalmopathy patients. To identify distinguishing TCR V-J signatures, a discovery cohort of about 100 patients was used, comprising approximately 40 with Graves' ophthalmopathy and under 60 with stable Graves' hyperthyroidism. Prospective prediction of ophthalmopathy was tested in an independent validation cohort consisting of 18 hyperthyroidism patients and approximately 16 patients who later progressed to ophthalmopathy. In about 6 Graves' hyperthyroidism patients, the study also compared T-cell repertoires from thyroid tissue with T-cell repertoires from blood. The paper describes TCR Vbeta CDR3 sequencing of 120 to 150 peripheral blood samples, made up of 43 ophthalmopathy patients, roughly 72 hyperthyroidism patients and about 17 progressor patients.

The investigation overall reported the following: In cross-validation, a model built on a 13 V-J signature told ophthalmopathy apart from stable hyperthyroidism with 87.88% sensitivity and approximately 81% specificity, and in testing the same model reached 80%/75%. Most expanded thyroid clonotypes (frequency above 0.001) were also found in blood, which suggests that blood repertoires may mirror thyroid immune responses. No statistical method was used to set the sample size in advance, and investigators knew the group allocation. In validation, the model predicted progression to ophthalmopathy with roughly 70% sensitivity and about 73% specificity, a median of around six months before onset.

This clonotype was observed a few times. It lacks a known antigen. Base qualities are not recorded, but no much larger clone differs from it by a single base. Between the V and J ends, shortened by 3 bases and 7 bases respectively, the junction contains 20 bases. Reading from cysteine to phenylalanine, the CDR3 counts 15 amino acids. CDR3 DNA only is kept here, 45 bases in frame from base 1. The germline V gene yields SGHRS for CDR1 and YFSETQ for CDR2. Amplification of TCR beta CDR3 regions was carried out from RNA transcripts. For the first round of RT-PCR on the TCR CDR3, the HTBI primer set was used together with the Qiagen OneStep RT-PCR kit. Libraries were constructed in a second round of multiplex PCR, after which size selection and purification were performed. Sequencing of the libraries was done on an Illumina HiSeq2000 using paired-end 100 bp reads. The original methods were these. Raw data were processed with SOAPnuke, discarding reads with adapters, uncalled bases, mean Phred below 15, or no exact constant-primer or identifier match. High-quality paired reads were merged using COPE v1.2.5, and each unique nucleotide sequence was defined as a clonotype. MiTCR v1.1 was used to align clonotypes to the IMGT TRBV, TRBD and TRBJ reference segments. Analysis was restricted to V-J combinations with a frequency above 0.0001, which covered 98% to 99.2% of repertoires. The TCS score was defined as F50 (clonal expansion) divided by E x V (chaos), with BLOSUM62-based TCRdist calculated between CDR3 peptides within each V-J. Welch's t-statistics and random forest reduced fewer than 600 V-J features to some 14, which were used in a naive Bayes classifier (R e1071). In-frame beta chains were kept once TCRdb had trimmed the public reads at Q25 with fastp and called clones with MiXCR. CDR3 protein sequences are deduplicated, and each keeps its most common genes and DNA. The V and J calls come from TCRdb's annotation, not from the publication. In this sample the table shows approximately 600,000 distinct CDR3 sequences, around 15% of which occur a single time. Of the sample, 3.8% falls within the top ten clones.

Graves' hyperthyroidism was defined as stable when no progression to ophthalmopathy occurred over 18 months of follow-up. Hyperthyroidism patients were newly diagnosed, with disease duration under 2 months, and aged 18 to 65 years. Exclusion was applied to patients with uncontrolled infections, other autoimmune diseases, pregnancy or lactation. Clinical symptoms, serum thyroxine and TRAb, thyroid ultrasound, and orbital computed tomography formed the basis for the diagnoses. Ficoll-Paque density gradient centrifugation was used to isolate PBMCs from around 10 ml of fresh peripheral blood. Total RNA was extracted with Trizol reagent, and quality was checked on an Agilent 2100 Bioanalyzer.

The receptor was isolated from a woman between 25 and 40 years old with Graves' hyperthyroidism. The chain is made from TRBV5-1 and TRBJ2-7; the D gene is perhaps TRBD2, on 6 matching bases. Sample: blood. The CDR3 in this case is CASSSTTGTSSEQYF. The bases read TGCGCCAGCAGCTCAACAACCGGGACTTCCTCGGAGCAGTACTTC.